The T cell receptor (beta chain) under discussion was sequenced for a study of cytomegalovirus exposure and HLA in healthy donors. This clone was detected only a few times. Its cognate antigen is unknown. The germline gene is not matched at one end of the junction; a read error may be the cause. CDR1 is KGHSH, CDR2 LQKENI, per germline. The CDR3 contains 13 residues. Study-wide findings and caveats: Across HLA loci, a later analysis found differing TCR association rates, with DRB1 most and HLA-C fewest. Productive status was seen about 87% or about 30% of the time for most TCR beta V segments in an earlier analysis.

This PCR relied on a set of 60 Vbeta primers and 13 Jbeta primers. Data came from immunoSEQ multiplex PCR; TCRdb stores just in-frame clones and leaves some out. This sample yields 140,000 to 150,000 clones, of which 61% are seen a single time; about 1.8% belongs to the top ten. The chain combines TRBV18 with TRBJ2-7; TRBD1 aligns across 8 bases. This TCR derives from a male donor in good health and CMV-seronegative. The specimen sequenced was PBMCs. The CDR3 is CASSPLTGDEQYF. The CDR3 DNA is TGTGCCAGCTCCCCACTGACAGGGGACGAGCAGTACTTC. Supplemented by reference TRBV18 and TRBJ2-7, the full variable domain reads NAGVMQNPRHLVRRRGQEARLRCSPMKGHSHVYWYRQLPEEGLKFMVYLQKENIIDESGMPKERFSAEFPKEGPSILRIQQVVRGDSAAYFCASSPLTGDEQYFGPGTRLTVT.